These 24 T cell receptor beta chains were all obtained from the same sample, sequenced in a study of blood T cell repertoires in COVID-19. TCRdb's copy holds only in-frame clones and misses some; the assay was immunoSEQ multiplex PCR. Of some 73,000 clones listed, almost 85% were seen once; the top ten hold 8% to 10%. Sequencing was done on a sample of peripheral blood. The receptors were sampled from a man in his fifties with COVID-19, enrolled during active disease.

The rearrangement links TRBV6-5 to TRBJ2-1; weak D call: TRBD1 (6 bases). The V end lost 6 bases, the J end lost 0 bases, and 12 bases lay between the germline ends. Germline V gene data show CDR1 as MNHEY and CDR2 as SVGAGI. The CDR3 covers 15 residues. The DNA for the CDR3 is TGTGCCAGCAGCCCCAGGGGCTACTCCTACAATGAGCAGTTCTTC. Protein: CASSPRGYSYNEQFF.

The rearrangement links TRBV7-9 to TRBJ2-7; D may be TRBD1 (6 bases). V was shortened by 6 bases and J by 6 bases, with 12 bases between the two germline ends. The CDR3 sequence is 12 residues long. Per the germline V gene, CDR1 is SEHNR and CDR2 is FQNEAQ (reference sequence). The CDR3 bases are TGTGCCAGCAGAAAAGGGGGACCCGAGCAGTACTTC. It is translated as CASRKGGPEQYF.

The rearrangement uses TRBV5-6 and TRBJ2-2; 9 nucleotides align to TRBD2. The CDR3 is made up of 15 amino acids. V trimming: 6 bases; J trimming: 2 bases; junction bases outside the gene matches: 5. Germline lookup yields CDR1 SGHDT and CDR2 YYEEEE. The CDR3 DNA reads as TGTGCCAGCACCCGGGGACTAGCTAACACCGGGGAGCTGTTTTTT. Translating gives CASTRGLANTGELFF.

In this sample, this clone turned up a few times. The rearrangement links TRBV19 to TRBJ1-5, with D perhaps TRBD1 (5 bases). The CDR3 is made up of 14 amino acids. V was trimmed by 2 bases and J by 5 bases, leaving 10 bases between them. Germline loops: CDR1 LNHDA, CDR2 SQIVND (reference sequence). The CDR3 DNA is TGTGCCAGTAGTATAAGGGGCTGGGATCAGCCCCAGCATTTT. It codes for CASSIRGWDQPQHF.

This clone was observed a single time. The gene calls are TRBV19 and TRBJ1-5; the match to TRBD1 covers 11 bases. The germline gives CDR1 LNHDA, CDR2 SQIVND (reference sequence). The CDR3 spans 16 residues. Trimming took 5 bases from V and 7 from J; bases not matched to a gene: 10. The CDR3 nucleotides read TGTGCCAGTAGTTCCCGGACAGGGGGCGTAAAACAGCCCCAGCATTTT. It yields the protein CASSSRTGGVKQPQHF.

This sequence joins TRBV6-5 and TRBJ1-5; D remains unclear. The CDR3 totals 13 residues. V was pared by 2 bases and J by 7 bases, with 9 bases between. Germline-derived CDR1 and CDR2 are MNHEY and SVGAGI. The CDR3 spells CASSYRGEQPQHF. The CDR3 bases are TGTGCCAGCAGTTACCGGGGTGAACAGCCCCAGCATTTT.

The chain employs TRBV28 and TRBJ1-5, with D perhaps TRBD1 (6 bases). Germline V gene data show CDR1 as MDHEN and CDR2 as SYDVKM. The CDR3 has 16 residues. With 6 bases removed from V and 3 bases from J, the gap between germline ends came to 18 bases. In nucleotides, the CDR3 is TGTGCCAGCAGAGAATACCAAACAGGGTACAATCAGCCCCAGCATTTT. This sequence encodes CASREYQTGYNQPQHF.

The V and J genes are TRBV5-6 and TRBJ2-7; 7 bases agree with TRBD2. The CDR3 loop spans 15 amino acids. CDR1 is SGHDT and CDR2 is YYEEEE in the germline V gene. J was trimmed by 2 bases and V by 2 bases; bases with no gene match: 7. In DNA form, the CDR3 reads TGTGCCAGCAGCTTTTTCGGACTAGAGACCTACGAGCAGTACTTC. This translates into CASSFFGLETYEQYF.

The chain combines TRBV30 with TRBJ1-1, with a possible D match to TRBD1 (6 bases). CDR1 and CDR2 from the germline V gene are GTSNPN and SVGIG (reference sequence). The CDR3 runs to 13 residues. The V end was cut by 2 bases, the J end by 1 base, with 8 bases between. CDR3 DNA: TGTGCCTGGAGTCTCAGGGGGAACACTGAAGCTTTCTTT. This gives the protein CAWSLRGNTEAFF.

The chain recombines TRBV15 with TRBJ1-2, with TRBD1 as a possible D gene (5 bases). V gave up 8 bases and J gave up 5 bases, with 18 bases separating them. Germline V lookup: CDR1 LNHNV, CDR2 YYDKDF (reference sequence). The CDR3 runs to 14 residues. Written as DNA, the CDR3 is TGTGCCACCTCCCCCGGGGGGACGCCTTATGGCTACACCTTC. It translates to CATSPGGTPYGYTF.

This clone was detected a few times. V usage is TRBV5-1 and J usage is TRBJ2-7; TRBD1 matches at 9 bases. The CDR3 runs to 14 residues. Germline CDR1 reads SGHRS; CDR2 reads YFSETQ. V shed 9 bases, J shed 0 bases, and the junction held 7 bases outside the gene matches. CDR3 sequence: CATAEQGASYEQYF. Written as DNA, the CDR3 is TGCGCCACCGCGGAACAGGGGGCCTCCTACGAGCAGTACTTC.

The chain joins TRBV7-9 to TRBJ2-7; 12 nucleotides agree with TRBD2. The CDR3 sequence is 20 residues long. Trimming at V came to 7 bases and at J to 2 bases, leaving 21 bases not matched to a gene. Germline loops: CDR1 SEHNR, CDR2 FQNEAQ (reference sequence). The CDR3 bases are TGTGCCAGCACTTACTCTGGGCTAGCGGGAGGGCCTGGAGTGCCCTACGAGCAGTACTTC. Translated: CASTYSGLAGGPGVPYEQYF.

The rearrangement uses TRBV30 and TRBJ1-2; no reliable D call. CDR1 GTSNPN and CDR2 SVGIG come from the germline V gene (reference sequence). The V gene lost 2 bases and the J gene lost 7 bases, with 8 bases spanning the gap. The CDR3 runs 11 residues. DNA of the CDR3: TGTGCCTGGAGTATCACATCTGGCTACACCTTC. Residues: CAWSITSGYTF.

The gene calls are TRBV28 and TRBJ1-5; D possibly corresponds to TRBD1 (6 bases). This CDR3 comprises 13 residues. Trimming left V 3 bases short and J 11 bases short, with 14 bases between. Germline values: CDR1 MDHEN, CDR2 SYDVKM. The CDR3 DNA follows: TGTGCCAGCAGTTTGGGGGGGCTCCCTGCCCAGCATTTT. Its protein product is CASSLGGLPAQHF.

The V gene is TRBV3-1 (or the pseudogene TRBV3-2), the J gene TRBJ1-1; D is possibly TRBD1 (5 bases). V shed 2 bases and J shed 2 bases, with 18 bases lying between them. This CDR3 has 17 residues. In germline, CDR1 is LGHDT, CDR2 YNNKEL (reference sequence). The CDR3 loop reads CASSQRISGGHNTEAFF. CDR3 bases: TGTGCCAGCAGCCAACGGATTTCGGGGGGTCACAACACTGAAGCTTTCTTT.

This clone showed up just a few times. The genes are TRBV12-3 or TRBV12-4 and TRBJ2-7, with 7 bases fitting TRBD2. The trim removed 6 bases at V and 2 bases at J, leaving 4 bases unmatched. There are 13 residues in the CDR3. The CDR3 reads CASSQLAAYEQYF. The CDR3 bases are TGTGCCAGCAGCCAGCTAGCGGCCTACGAGCAGTACTTC.

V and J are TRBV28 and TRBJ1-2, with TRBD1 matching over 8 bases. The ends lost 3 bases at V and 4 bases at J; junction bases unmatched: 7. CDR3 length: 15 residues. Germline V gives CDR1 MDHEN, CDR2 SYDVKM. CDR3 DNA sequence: TGTGCCAGCAGTTTGGGGACAGGACGATCCTATGGCTACACCTTC. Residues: CASSLGTGRSYGYTF.

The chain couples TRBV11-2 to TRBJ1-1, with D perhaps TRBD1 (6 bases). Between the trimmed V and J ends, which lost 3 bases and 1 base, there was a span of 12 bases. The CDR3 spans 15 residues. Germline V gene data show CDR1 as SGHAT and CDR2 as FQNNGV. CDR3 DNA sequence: TGTGCCAGCAGCTTGGGGGCCGTCTCGAACACTGAAGCTTTCTTT. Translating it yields CASSLGAVSNTEAFF.

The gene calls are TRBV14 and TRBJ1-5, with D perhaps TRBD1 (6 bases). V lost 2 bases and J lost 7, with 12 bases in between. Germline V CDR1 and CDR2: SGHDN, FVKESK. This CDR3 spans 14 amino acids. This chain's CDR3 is CASSQTGFGQPQHF. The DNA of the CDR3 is TGTGCCAGCAGCCAAACAGGGTTCGGGCAGCCCCAGCATTTT. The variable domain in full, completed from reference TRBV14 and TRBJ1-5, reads EAGVTQFPSHSVIEKGQTVTLRCDPISGHDNLYWYRRVMGKEIKFLLHFVKESKQDESGMPNNRFLAERTGGTYSTLKVQPAELEDSGVYFCASSQTGFGQPQHFGDGTRLSIL.

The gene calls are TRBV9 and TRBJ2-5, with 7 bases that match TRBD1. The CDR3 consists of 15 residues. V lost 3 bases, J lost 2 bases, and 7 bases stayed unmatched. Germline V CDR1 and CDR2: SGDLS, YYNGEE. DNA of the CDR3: TGTGCCAGCAGCGCCGGGACAGCTCCGCAAGAGACCCAGTACTTC. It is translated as CASSAGTAPQETQYF.

The CDR3 DNA sequence: TGTGCCAGCAGTCGAGACAGGGTAGACATTCAGTACTTC. Its translation is CASSRDRVDIQYF. V gene TRBV6-5 combines with J gene TRBJ2-4; 7 bases are a match to TRBD1. The germline V gene has CDR1 MNHEY and CDR2 SVGAGI. Trimming took 5 bases from V and 8 from J; bases not matched to a gene: 6. The CDR3 has 13 amino acids.

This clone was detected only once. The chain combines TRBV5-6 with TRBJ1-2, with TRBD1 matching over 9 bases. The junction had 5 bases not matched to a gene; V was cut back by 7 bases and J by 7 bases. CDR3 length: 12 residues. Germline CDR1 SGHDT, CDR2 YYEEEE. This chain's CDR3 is CASHTGGSGYTF. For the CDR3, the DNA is TGTGCCAGCCATACAGGGGGCTCTGGCTACACCTTC.

This chain's CDR3 is CASAGLNGYTF. CDR3 DNA: TGTGCCAGCGCAGGGCTCAATGGCTACACCTTC. The chain links TRBV6-5 to TRBJ1-2, with a tentative D call TRBD1 (5 bases). This CDR3 is built from 11 residues. The germline CDR1 and CDR2 sequences are MNHEY and SVGAGI. V lost 8 bases and J 6 bases, leaving 10 bases between the germline ends.

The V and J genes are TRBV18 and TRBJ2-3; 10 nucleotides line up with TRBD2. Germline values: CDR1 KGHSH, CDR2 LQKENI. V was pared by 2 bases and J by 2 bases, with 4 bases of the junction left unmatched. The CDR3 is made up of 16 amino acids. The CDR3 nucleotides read TGTGCCAGCTCACCAGGGACTAGCGAAAACACAGATACGCAGTATTTT. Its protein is CASSPGTSENTDTQYF.